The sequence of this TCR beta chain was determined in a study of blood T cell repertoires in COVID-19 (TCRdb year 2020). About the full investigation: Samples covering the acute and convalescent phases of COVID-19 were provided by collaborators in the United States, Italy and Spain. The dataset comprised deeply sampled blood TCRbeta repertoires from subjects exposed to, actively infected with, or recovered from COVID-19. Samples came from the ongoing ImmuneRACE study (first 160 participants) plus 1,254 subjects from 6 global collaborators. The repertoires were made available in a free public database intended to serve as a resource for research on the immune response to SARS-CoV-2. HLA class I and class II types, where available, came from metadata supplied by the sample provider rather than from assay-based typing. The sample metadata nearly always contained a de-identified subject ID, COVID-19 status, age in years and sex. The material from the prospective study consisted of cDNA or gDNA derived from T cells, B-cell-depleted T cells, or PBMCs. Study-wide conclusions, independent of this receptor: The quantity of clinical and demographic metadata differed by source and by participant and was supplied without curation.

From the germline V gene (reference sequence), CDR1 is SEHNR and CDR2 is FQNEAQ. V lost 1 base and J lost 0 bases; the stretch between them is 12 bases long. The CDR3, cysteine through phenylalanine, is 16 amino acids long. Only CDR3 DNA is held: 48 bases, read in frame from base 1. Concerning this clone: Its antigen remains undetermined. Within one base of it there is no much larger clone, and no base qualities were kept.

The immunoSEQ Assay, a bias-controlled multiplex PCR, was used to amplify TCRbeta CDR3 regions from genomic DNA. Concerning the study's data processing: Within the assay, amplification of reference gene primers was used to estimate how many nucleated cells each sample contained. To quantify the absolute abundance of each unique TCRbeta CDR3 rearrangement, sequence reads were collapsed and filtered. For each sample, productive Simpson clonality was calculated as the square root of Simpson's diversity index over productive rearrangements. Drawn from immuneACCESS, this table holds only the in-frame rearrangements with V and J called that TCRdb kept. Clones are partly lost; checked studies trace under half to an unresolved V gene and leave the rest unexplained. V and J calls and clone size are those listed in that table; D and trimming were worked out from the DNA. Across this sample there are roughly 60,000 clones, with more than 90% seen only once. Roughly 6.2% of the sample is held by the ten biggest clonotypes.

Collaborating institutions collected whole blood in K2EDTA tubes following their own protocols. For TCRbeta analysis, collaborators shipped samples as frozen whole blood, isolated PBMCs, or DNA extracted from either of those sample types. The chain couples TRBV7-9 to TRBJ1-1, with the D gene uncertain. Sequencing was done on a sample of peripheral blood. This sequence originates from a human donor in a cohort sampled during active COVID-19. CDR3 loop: CASSLVVFGMNTEAFF. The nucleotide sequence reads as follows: TGTGCCAGCAGCTTAGTTGTTTTCGGGATGAACACTGAAGCTTTCTTT.